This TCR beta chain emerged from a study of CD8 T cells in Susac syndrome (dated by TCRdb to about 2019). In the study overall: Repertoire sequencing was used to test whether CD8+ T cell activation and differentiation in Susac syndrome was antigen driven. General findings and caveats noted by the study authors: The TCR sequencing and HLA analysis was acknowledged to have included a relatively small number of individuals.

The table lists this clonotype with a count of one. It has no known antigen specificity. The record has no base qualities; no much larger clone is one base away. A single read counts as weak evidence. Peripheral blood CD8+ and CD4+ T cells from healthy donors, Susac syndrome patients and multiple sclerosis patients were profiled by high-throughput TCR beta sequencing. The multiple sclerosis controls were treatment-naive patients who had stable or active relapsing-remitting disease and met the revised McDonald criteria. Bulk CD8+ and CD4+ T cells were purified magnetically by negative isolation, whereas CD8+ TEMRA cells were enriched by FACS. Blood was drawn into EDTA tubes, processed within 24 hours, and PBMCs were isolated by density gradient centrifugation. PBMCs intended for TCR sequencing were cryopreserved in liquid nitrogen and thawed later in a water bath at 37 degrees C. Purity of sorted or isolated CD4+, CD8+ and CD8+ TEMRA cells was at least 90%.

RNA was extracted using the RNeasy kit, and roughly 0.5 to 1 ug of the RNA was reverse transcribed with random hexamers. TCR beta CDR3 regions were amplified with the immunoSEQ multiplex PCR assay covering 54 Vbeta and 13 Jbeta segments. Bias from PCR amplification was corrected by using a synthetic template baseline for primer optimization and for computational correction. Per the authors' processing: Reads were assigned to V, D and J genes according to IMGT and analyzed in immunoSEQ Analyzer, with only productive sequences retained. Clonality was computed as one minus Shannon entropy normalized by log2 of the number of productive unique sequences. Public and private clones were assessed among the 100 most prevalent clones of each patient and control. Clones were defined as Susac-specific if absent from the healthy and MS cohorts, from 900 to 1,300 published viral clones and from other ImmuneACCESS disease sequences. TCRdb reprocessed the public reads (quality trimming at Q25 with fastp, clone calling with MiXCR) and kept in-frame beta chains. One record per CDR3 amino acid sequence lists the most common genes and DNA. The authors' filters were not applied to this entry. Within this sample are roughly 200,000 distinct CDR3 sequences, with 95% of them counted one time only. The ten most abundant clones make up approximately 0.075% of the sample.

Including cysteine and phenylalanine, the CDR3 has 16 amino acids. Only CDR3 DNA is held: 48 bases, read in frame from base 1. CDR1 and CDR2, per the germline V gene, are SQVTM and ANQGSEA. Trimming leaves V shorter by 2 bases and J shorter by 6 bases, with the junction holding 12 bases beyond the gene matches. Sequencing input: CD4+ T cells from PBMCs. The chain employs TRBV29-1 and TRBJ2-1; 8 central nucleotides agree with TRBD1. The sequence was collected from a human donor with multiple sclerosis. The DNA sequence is TGCAGCGTTGAAATGATGACAGGGGCCCGGGCCAATGAGCAGTTCTTC. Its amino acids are CSVEMMTGARANEQFF.